These 29 T cell receptor beta chains were sequenced from one sample in a study of T cells in Graves' hyperthyroidism and ophthalmopathy. Amplified TCR beta CDR3 regions came from RNA transcripts. The TCR CDR3 first-round RT-PCR relied on the HTBI primer set. TCRdb re-called the multiplex PCR reads with MiXCR, one entry per CDR3 protein. Among fewer than 750,000 distinct CDR3 sequences listed, under 15% were seen once. The sample consisted of blood. The receptors stem from a woman aged 40 to 50 with Graves' ophthalmopathy.

There are many counts of this clonotype. This CDR3 reads CASSYEGTGELFF. The CDR3 DNA is TGTGCCAGCAGTTACGAGGGAACCGGGGAGCTGTTTTTT. The chain links TRBV6-5 to TRBJ2-2, with D possibly TRBD2 on 5 matching bases. Germline V gene sequence: CDR1 MNHEY, CDR2 SVGAGI. V shed 2 bases and J shed 5 bases, with 6 bases lying between them. The CDR3 runs 13 residues.

This clonotype was found many times. The chain combines TRBV7-2 with TRBJ2-7; 8 bases are a match to TRBD1. The CDR3 consists of 14 residues. Unmatched junction bases numbered 4, after V lost 3 bases and J lost 3 bases. Per germline, CDR1 SGHTA and CDR2 FQGNSA. CDR3: CASSFQGAHYEQYF. The CDR3 coding sequence is TGTGCCAGCAGCTTCCAGGGGGCGCACTACGAGCAGTACTTC.

The sample holds many counts of this clonotype. The gene calls are TRBV11-1 and TRBJ2-4, with 8 nucleotides matching TRBD2. This CDR3 contains 14 residues. With V trimmed by 1 base and J by 7 bases, 3 bases remained unmatched. Germline V CDR1 and CDR2: SGHAT, FQDESV (reference sequence). The CDR3 spells CASSLGAGGNIQYF. CDR3 nucleotides: TGTGCCAGCAGCTTAGGTGCGGGAGGTAACATTCAGTACTTC.

V is TRBV6-2 or TRBV6-3 and J is TRBJ1-5; 8 positions match TRBD1. The CDR3 consists of 15 residues. J was trimmed by 6 bases and V by 2 bases; bases with no gene match: 6. Germline CDR1 reads MNHEY; CDR2 reads SVGEGT. The CDR3 sequence: CASSYLGQGGQPQHF. DNA of the CDR3: TGTGCCAGCAGTTACCTCGGACAGGGTGGTCAGCCCCAGCATTTT.

This clonotype was seen a handful of times. The CDR3 region has the DNA TGTGCCATCAGTGAGTCGCCAGGGATCTACGAGCAGTACTTC. Translated, it gives CAISESPGIYEQYF. The chain uses TRBV10-3 and TRBJ2-7; D possibly corresponds to TRBD1 (5 bases). Between the trimmed V and J ends, which lost 0 bases and 3 bases, there was a span of 9 bases. The length of the CDR3 is 14 residues. The germline gives CDR1 ENHRY, CDR2 SYGVKD.

V is TRBV28 and J is TRBJ2-3, with TRBD2 matching 9 bases. The CDR3 consists of 16 residues. The V gene's germline CDR1 is MDHEN and CDR2 SYDVKM. Germline trimming cut 5 bases from V and 1 base from J; bases unmatched to any gene: 7. Written as DNA, the CDR3 is TGTGCCAGCAGTCCCCAAGCGGGAGGTGGCACAGATACGCAGTATTTT. Its protein is CASSPQAGGGTDTQYF.

This clonotype was seen only a few times. The V gene is TRBV4-1, the J gene TRBJ2-7; D unclear. Per germline, CDR1 MGHRA and CDR2 YSYEKL. V was trimmed by 2 bases and J by 0 bases, leaving 5 bases between them. This CDR3 spans 13 amino acids. The CDR3 region is CASSQQSSYEQYF. CDR3 DNA sequence: TGCGCCAGCAGCCAACAGAGCTCCTACGAGCAGTACTTC.

This clonotype was recorded many times. V gene TRBV29-1 combines with J gene TRBJ2-7; tentative D call: TRBD1 (5 bases). The V and J ends lost 5 bases and 0 bases respectively, with 11 bases between them. The CDR3 covers 13 residues. Germline CDR1 is SQVTM and CDR2 is ANQGSEA. The CDR3 nucleotides read TGCAGCGTTAAGGGGCAGAACTCCTACGAGCAGTACTTC. It translates to CSVKGQNSYEQYF.

Ten or more counts support this clonotype. The gene calls are TRBV6-2 or TRBV6-3 and TRBJ1-1, with D possibly TRBD1 on 5 matching bases. V lost 3 bases to trimming and J lost 1 base, with 24 bases between them. The CDR3 sequence is 19 residues long. Germline CDR1 is MNHEY and CDR2 is SVGEGT. The CDR3 reads CASSYSPSGAGVENTEAFF. CDR3 DNA sequence: TGTGCCAGCAGTTATAGCCCGTCCGGGGCTGGGGTCGAGAACACTGAAGCTTTCTTT.

The chain has TRBV28 and TRBJ2-2; 14 positions agree with TRBD2. V shed 1 base, J shed 6 bases, and the junction held 7 bases outside the gene matches. CDR3 length: 18 residues. Per the germline V gene, CDR1 is MDHEN and CDR2 is SYDVKM. In DNA, the CDR3 is TGTGCCAGCAGTTTATTGGGACTAGCGGGAGATGGGGCCGGGGAGCTGTTTTTT. Translating gives CASSLLGLAGDGAGELFF.

The chain is built from TRBV7-2 and TRBJ1-1; D ambiguous. The germline V and J ends were trimmed by 5 bases and 8 bases, with 15 bases remaining between them. The germline V gene has CDR1 SGHTA and CDR2 FQGNSA. This CDR3 is built from 13 residues. The chain's CDR3 is CASSPSAFLEAFF. In nucleotides, the CDR3 is TGTGCCAGCAGCCCCTCAGCGTTCTTGGAAGCTTTCTTT.

This clonotype was recorded many times. The chain employs TRBV28 and TRBJ2-7, with 7 bases matching TRBD2. The CDR3 spans 15 residues. J was trimmed by 4 bases and V by 5 bases; bases with no gene match: 11. Germline-derived CDR1 and CDR2 are MDHEN and SYDVKM. The DNA of the CDR3 is TGTGCCAGCAGTCAAAACCTAGCGGCAGGGTACGAGCAGTACTTC. Protein product: CASSQNLAAGYEQYF.

The table lists this clonotype with many counts. V and J are TRBV28 and TRBJ1-2; D unresolved. CDR1 is MDHEN and CDR2 is SYDVKM in the germline V gene. V was trimmed by 2 bases and J by 8 bases, leaving 3 bases between them. The CDR3 sequence is 10 residues long. Here the CDR3 DNA reads TGTGCCAGCAGTTTAGACGGCTACACCTTC. Translated: CASSLDGYTF.

This clonotype came up a few times. The rearrangement links TRBV27 to TRBJ2-2, with 7 nucleotides matching TRBD1. V shed 3 bases, J shed 6 bases, and the junction held 4 bases outside the gene matches. CDR3 length: 14 residues. Germline V gene data show CDR1 as MNHEY and CDR2 as SMNVEV (reference sequence). The CDR3 spells CASSLWQGAGELFF. The CDR3 DNA reads TGTGCCAGCAGTTTGTGGCAGGGGGCCGGGGAGCTGTTTTTT.

This clonotype was observed many times. The chain is built from TRBV20-1 and TRBJ2-5; 9 bases align to TRBD2. Germline V CDR1 and CDR2: DFQATT, SNEGSKA (reference sequence). This CDR3 contains 16 residues. J lost 4 bases, V lost 0 bases, and 9 bases had no gene match. CDR3: CSARDRISGSVETQYF. In nucleotides, the CDR3 is TGCAGTGCTAGAGATCGGATTAGCGGGAGTGTAGAGACCCAGTACTTC.

This chain uses TRBV12-3 or TRBV12-4 with TRBJ2-5; D perhaps matches TRBD2 (7 bases). This CDR3 is 16 amino acids long. Trimming took off 7 bases at V and 4 bases at J, with 22 bases between the two ends. The chain's CDR3 is CASTSGSGGPRETQYF. CDR3 nucleotide sequence: TGTGCCAGCACCTCAGGGTCGGGGGGCCCCCGAGAGACCCAGTACTTC.

This clonotype was detected ten times or more. The CDR3 DNA reads as TGTGCCAGCAGTAGACTACGACAGGGGGCTTACGAGCAGTACTTC. Residues: CASSRLRQGAYEQYF. V is TRBV25-1 and J is TRBJ2-7; 10 nucleotides align to TRBD1. V was clipped by 5 bases and J by 4 bases; unmatched bases: 8. Germline V CDR1 and CDR2: MGHDK, SYGVNS. CDR3 size: 15 residues.

This clonotype has ten or more counts. The chain is built from TRBV19 and TRBJ1-1; D remains unclear. The CDR3 runs 14 residues. V lost 4 bases and J 8 bases, leaving 17 bases between the germline ends. Germline CDR1 is LNHDA and CDR2 is SQIVND (reference sequence). CDR3 bases: TGTGCCAGTAGTACTTCCGTCCAAAGCAAGGAAGCTTTCTTT. It translates to CASSTSVQSKEAFF. Full variable domain (outside the CDR3, taken from reference TRBV19 and TRBJ1-1): DGGITQSPKYLFRKEGQNVTLSCEQNLNHDAMYWYRQDPGQGLRLIYYSQIVNDFQKGDIAEGYSVSREKKESFPLTVTSAQKNPTAFYLCASSTSVQSKEAFFGQGTRLTVV.

This clonotype was recorded many times. The chain uses TRBV28 and TRBJ2-7; tentatively, D is TRBD1 (5 bases). Germline assignment: CDR1 MDHEN and CDR2 SYDVKM. The CDR3 runs to 15 residues. Trimming shortened V by 4 bases and J by 6 bases, and 19 bases separated the two germline ends. CDR3 coding DNA: TGTGCCAGCAGTTCTCTCAGGGAACTTGGCCTCGAGCAGTACTTC. Translated, it gives CASSSLRELGLEQYF.

Ten or more counts support this clonotype. This chain connects TRBV6-1 to TRBJ2-7, with TRBD1 identical over 9 bases. CDR1 is MNHNS, CDR2 SASEGT, per germline. V gave up 6 bases and J gave up 0 bases; unmatched junction bases: 3. The CDR3 loop spans 14 amino acids. CDR3 DNA sequence: TGTGCCAGCAGACAGACAGGGGGCTCCTACGAGCAGTACTTC. The encoded protein is CASRQTGGSYEQYF.

This chain links TRBV2 with TRBJ1-6; D ambiguous. The CDR3 sequence is 15 residues long. The V gene's germline CDR1 is SNHLY and CDR2 FYNNEI. The V gene lost 7 bases and the J gene lost 3 bases, with 13 bases spanning the gap. The CDR3 loop is CASNRLGLYNSPLHF. In nucleotides, the CDR3 is TGTGCCAGCAACCGGTTGGGCCTCTATAATTCACCCCTCCACTTT. The full variable domain, rest sourced from reference TRBV2 and TRBJ1-6, is EPEVTQTPSHQVTQMGQEVILRCVPISNHLYFYWYRQILGQKVEFLVSFYNNEISEKSEIFDDQFSVERPDGSNFTLKIRSTKLEDSAMYFCASNRLGLYNSPLHFGNGTRLTVT.

This clonotype occurred many times. The chain links TRBV11-1 to TRBJ2-7; D is unresolved. The V end was cut by 5 bases, the J end by 5 bases, with 7 bases between. The CDR3 loop spans 11 amino acids. Germline assignment: CDR1 SGHAT and CDR2 FQDESV (reference sequence). The CDR3 sequence: CASSAWDEQYF. The CDR3 DNA sequence: TGTGCCAGCAGCGCCTGGGACGAGCAGTACTTC.

This clonotype appeared many times. The rearrangement links TRBV27 to TRBJ2-7; weak D call: TRBD2 (6 bases). Trimming stripped 5 bases from V and 4 bases from J, with 15 bases between. The V gene's germline CDR1 is MNHEY and CDR2 SMNVEV (reference sequence). The CDR3 sequence is 14 residues long. CDR3 bases: TGTGCCAGCAGTGGCCGGGACTCGGAATACGAGCAGTACTTC. It translates to CASSGRDSEYEQYF.

This clonotype was recorded at least ten times. The chain recombines TRBV11-2 with TRBJ1-1, with 8 positions matching TRBD1. CDR1 is SGHAT, CDR2 FQNNGV, per germline. The junction had 12 bases not matched to a gene; V was cut back by 5 bases and J by 4 bases. The CDR3 runs to 16 residues. The CDR3 loop is CASSLRAGGDGTEAFF. The CDR3 region has the DNA TGTGCCAGCAGCCTCCGGGCAGGGGGCGATGGCACTGAAGCTTTCTTT.

This clonotype was recorded at least ten times. The V call is TRBV7-9, the J call TRBJ2-7; a possible D gene is TRBD1 (5 bases). Germline CDR1 reads SEHNR; CDR2 reads FQNEAQ (reference sequence). V shed 5 bases and J shed 3 bases, with 11 bases lying between them. This CDR3 is built from 13 residues. The CDR3 region has the DNA TGTGCCAGCAGCCAAAACCAGGGCTACGAGCAGTACTTC. The encoded protein is CASSQNQGYEQYF.

This clonotype was seen repeatedly, ten times or more. The gene calls are TRBV12-3 or TRBV12-4 and TRBJ1-1; no clear D. The length of the CDR3 is 15 residues. V was cut by 6 bases and J by 3 bases, with 17 bases left in between. CDR3 DNA: TGTGCCAGCAGCACCTATGACACTTTTCACACTGAAGCTTTCTTT. This codes for CASSTYDTFHTEAFF.

There are many counts of this clonotype. The rearrangement links TRBV19 to TRBJ2-5; D uncertain. The V end was cut by 5 bases, the J end by 5 bases, with 9 bases between. The CDR3 is 12 amino acids. Germline loops: CDR1 LNHDA, CDR2 SQIVND (reference sequence). CDR3 bases: TGTGCCAGTAGTCCCAGCACCGAGACCCAGTACTTC. Amino acids: CASSPSTETQYF.

The V and J genes are TRBV6-1 and TRBJ1-5; a weak D match, TRBD1 (6 bases). This CDR3 comprises 17 residues. Germline CDR1 reads MNHNS; CDR2 reads SASEGT. V lost 6 bases and J lost 0, with 18 bases in between. The CDR3 loop is CASSPGVDEYSNQPQHF. DNA of the CDR3: TGTGCCAGCAGCCCAGGGGTCGACGAGTATAGCAATCAGCCCCAGCATTTT.

At least ten counts were recorded for this clonotype. V gene TRBV29-1 combines with J gene TRBJ2-7, with a possible D match to TRBD1 (5 bases). This CDR3 contains 12 residues. The V and J ends lost 2 bases and 3 bases respectively, with 8 bases between them. From germline, CDR1 is SQVTM and CDR2 ANQGSEA. CDR3: CSVEFQGYEQYF. In DNA, the CDR3 is TGCAGCGTTGAATTCCAGGGCTACGAGCAGTACTTC.